This is a list of T cell receptor beta chains from one sample in a study of blood T cell repertoires in COVID-19. TCRdb's copy holds only in-frame clones and misses some; the assay was immunoSEQ multiplex PCR. This table holds fewer than 250,000 clones, more than 75% found once. The sequencing input was peripheral blood. The receptors stem from an elderly woman with COVID-19, enrolled during active disease. Each CDR3 is given without its conserved first and last residue. Fields, in order: V gene, CDR3 length, CDR3 protein.

>TRBV30|12
AWRGTGNTGELF
>TRBV11-2|12
ASSPLRGRYGYT
>TRBV7-2|14
ASSLGTGGARNTIY
>TRBV28|12
ASHTGTANEKLF
>TRBV6-2/TRBV6-3|17
ASSLARTSGVPRTGELF
>TRBV28|12
ASIGTTRGGEQF
>TRBV9|14
ASSVGTGGGQETQY
>TRBV6-4|15
ASSAKGSGGATDTQY
>TRBV12-3/TRBV12-4|10
ASRRGDSEQY
>TRBV4-1|11
ASSQVGAPHTF
>TRBV3-1/TRBV3-2|16
ASSYLPTTGSNTGELF
>TRBV6-2/TRBV6-3|13
ASSYGQESKNIQY
>TRBV30|16
AWSVRGSGGINTGELF
>TRBV10-1|13
ASSDSGGLQDTQY
>TRBV28|11
ASSTSTGGGYT
>TRBV19|17
ASSDRGLAGASSYNEQF
>TRBV10-1|13
ASSEAREGGEKLF
>TRBV5-1|11
ASSLDKAERQF
>TRBV27|12
ASSPRTGTDTQY
>TRBV29-1|11
SVGRSGSYEQY
>TRBV2|11
ASQGQGNTEAF
>TRBV5-4|11
ASSFGTNEKLF
>TRBV3-1/TRBV3-2|14
ASSHPWTGGVSPLH
>TRBV6-2/TRBV6-3|11
ASSRDRGMRQY
>TRBV28|11
ASSLSVNTEAF
>TRBV6-5|12
ASSSLGGSRGYT
>TRBV10-3|13
AISATGHNNQPQH
>TRBV5-4|16
ASSPSRARGGFNTEAF
>TRBV28|15
ASSIPPKYAGNYGYT
>TRBV10-3|12
ATGKGALQETQY
>TRBV5-1|14
ASSLTAAGAEETQY
>TRBV29-1|10
SGSSSTDTQY
>TRBV15|10
ATRAQDQPQH
>TRBV7-2|13
ASSRGTGAGETQY
>TRBV7-2|11
ASSLGVTAEAF
>TRBV3-1/TRBV3-2|12
ASSPFQATGELF
>TRBV5-1|13
ASSLLGLAVNEQF
>TRBV19|12
ASSLIQGARGYT
>TRBV5-1|14
ASSWNPTAYGTEAF